These T cell receptor beta chains were read from a single sample in a study of vaccination effects on CD4 cells after COVID-19. Their recognized antigens are unknown. Sequencing was performed with immunoSEQ multiplex PCR; in TCRdb, only in-frame clones are kept and a portion is missing. The sample includes roughly 23,000 clones, 72% of them seen just once. This specimen consisted of CD4+ T cells from PBMCs cultured with HCoV-NL63 spike peptides, obtained after COVID-19 vaccination. Receptors originate from a human donor who received a COVID-19 vaccine. The CDR3 runs from the conserved cysteine through the conserved F or W. Each record gives: J gene, V gene, clone size, D gene, CDR3 protein, CDR3 DNA. The D gene is left open where the match is weak. For some rows the clone size is stated as once, few or many, or as a class when expanded; others skip it.

TRBJ2-1 | TRBV29-1 | NA | NA | CSDRDLNNEQFF | TGCAGCGACCGGGACTTAAACAATGAGCAGTTCTTC
TRBJ1-2 | TRBV20-1 | NA | NA | CSARDNYGYTF | TGCAGTGCTAGGGATAACTATGGCTACACCTTC
TRBJ1-1 | TRBV18 | NA | NA | CASSPFTNTEAFF | TGTGCCAGCTCACCATTTACGAACACTGAAGCTTTCTTT
TRBJ1-4 | TRBV4-2 | NA | NA | CATWGGATNEKLFF | TGTGCCACCTGGGGGGGTGCAACTAATGAAAAACTGTTTTTT
TRBJ1-1 | TRBV5-1 | NA | TRBD1 | CASSLFGQGDTEAFF | TGCGCCAGCAGCTTGTTTGGACAGGGGGACACTGAAGCTTTCTTT
TRBJ2-7 | TRBV19 | NA | TRBD2 | CASSSYGLAEGKEQYF | TGTGCCAGTAGTTCTTATGGACTAGCGGAGGGAAAAGAGCAGTACTTC
TRBJ2-2 | TRBV7-2 | NA | TRBD2 | CASSSWTSGGELFF | TGTGCCAGCAGCTCATGGACTAGCGGAGGGGAGCTGTTTTTT
TRBJ1-4 | TRBV6-1 | NA | NA | CASSEGPGAGNEKLFF | TGTGCCAGCAGTGAAGGTCCGGGCGCGGGTAATGAAAAACTGTTTTTT
TRBJ2-1 | TRBV24-1 | NA | TRBD2 | CATSDPKTSGTMNEQFF | TGTGCCACCAGTGACCCCAAGACTAGCGGGACGATGAATGAGCAGTTCTTC
TRBJ1-1 | TRBV7-9 | NA | TRBD1 | CASSLSGTGGKMNTEAFF | TGTGCCAGCAGCTTATCCGGGACAGGGGGCAAAATGAACACTGAAGCTTTCTTT
TRBJ1-2 | TRBV6-5 | NA | TRBD1 | CASSWTGTDLYGYTF | TGTGCCAGCAGTTGGACCGGGACAGATCTCTATGGCTACACCTTC
TRBJ1-2 | TRBV5-6 | NA | NA | CASSFGGPDYGYTF | TGTGCCAGCAGCTTCGGGGGGCCGGACTATGGCTACACCTTC
TRBJ2-2 | TRBV11-3 | NA | NA | CASSAPPLEGGGELFF | TGTGCCAGCAGCGCTCCGCCCTTAGAAGGCGGCGGGGAGCTGTTTTTT
TRBJ1-1 | TRBV2 | few | NA | CASSEEYTEAFF | TGTGCCAGCAGTGAGGAATACACTGAAGCTTTCTTT
TRBJ1-1 | TRBV5-1 | NA | TRBD1 | CASSLGQGLNTEAFF | TGCGCCAGCAGCTTGGGACAGGGATTAAACACTGAAGCTTTCTTT
TRBJ2-1 | TRBV5-1 | NA | TRBD1 | CASSLWDSDYNEQFF | TGCGCCAGCAGCTTGTGGGACAGCGATTACAATGAGCAGTTCTTC
TRBJ1-1 | TRBV5-4 | once | NA | CASSPGGNTEAFF | TGTGCCAGCAGCCCCGGGGGGAACACTGAAGCTTTCTTT
TRBJ1-3 | TRBV7-7 | NA | NA | CASSTGAGSGNTIYF | TGTGCCAGCAGCACCGGGGCTGGTTCTGGAAACACCATATATTTT
TRBJ2-2 | TRBV27 | NA | NA | CASSFWRDSGELFF | TGTGCCAGCAGTTTTTGGCGGGATAGCGGGGAGCTGTTTTTT
TRBJ1-4 | TRBV19 | NA | NA | CASRRRGGGEKLFF | TGTGCCAGTAGGAGAAGGGGCGGTGGCGAAAAACTGTTTTTT
TRBJ1-1 | TRBV5-6 | NA | NA | CASSPLTGRMNTEAFF | TGTGCCAGCAGTCCCTTAACGGGACGGATGAACACTGAAGCTTTCTTT
TRBJ2-6 | TRBV2 | NA | NA | CASSEAVGAWGANVLTF | TGTGCCAGCAGTGAAGCGGTAGGGGCCTGGGGGGCCAACGTCCTGACTTTC
TRBJ2-2 | TRBV7-3 | NA | NA | CASSLLSSGNTGELFF | TGTGCCAGCAGCTTATTGTCATCGGGGAACACCGGGGAGCTGTTTTTT
TRBJ1-2 | TRBV6-5 | NA | NA | CASSYSTEANYGYTF | TGTGCCAGCAGTTACTCGACCGAAGCTAACTATGGCTACACCTTC
TRBJ1-2 | TRBV6-5 | NA | NA | CASSYFITGYGYTF | TGTGCCAGCAGTTACTTTATTACAGGTTACGGCTACACCTTC
TRBJ2-2 | TRBV5-6 | NA | NA | CACGRGTGELFF | TGTGCCTGCGGGCGGGGCACCGGGGAGCTGTTTTTT
TRBJ1-1 | TRBV27 | NA | TRBD1 | CASSLRVGRGQFATEAFF | TGTGCCAGCAGTTTAAGGGTGGGTAGGGGGCAGTTTGCCACTGAAGCTTTCTTT
TRBJ1-2 | TRBV3-1/TRBV3-2 | NA | TRBD1 | CASSQGVRDREHYGYTF | TGTGCCAGCAGCCAAGGGGTTAGGGACAGGGAGCACTATGGCTACACCTTC
TRBJ2-3 | TRBV3-1/TRBV3-2 | NA | NA | CASSQGDTQYF | TGTGCCAGCAGCCAGGGAGATACGCAGTATTTT
TRBJ2-3 | TRBV5-6 | NA | NA | CASSLAGPSTDTQYF | TGTGCCAGCAGCTTGGCGGGCCCCAGTACCGATACGCAGTATTTT
TRBJ2-7 | TRBV12-3/TRBV12-4 | once | NA | CASSLVAPYEQYF | TGTGCCAGCAGTTTAGTGGCACCTTACGAGCAGTACTTC
TRBJ1-5 | TRBV5-6 | NA | NA | CASSQGPKGPQHF | TGTGCCAGCAGCCAAGGACCAAAGGGGCCCCAGCATTTT
TRBJ1-4 | TRBV2 | NA | NA | CATAGAEYEKLFF | TGTGCCACCGCTGGGGCAGAGTATGAAAAACTGTTTTTT
TRBJ1-4 | TRBV6-5 | NA | NA | CASSYSGGIDEKLFF | TGTGCCAGCAGTTACTCGGGGGGTATCGATGAAAAACTGTTTTTT
TRBJ1-2 | TRBV3-1/TRBV3-2 | NA | TRBD1 | CASSQEWGRGHGYTF | TGTGCCAGCAGCCAAGAATGGGGCAGGGGGCATGGCTACACCTTC
TRBJ1-2 | TRBV12-3/TRBV12-4 | NA | NA | CASTRGGYGYTF | TGTGCCAGCACGAGGGGGGGCTATGGCTACACCTTC
TRBJ2-1 | TRBV27 | few | NA | CASSLRAYYNEQFF | TGTGCCAGCAGTTTAAGGGCCTATTACAATGAGCAGTTCTTC
TRBJ1-3 | TRBV10-1 | few | NA | CASTMEGAGNTIYF | TGCGCCAGCACGATGGAAGGGGCTGGAAACACCATATATTTT
TRBJ2-5 | TRBV5-1 | NA | TRBD1 | CASSFTGTGAGETQYF | TGCGCCAGCAGCTTCACCGGGACAGGGGCTGGGGAGACCCAGTACTTC
TRBJ1-3 | TRBV30 | NA | NA | CAWSVLKGNTIYF | TGTGCCTGGAGTGTATTGAAGGGGAACACCATATATTTT
TRBJ2-1 | TRBV7-9 | few | NA | CASSFARTNEQFF | TGTGCCAGCAGCTTCGCCAGGACCAATGAGCAGTTCTTC
TRBJ1-1 | TRBV7-9 | few | NA | CASSPGANTEAFF | TGTGCCAGCAGCCCCGGGGCTAACACTGAAGCTTTCTTT
TRBJ1-5 | TRBV30 | NA | NA | CAWSAGYGQPQHF | TGTGCCTGGAGCGCAGGGTATGGTCAGCCCCAGCATTTT
TRBJ1-5 | TRBV7-9 | few | NA | CASSLEGSRGRGQPQHF | TGTGCCAGCAGCTTAGAAGGATCTCGGGGGAGAGGACAGCCCCAGCATTTT
TRBJ1-4 | TRBV18 | NA | NA | CASSTSASLYEKLFF | TGTGCCAGCTCGACCTCAGCCTCGTTGTATGAAAAACTGTTTTTT
TRBJ2-1 | TRBV27 | NA | NA | CASSLRDSEQFF | TGTGCCAGCAGCCTACGGGACTCTGAGCAGTTCTTC
TRBJ2-1 | TRBV9 | NA | NA | CASSVGIGTGLDYNEQFF | TGTGCCAGCAGCGTAGGCATAGGAACAGGCCTAGACTACAATGAGCAGTTCTTC
TRBJ2-7 | TRBV30 | once | NA | CAWSPPAPTRGQYF | TGTGCCTGGAGCCCCCCAGCTCCCACCCGGGGTCAGTACTTC
TRBJ1-2 | TRBV7-8 | NA | NA | CASSLFQDSYGYTF | TGTGCCAGCAGCTTATTTCAGGACTCCTATGGCTACACCTTC
TRBJ1-2 | TRBV18 | once | NA | CASSPGPYYGYTF | TGTGCCAGCTCACCCGGACCGTACTATGGCTACACCTTC
TRBJ2-2 | TRBV5-1 | NA | NA | CASSPTNSGELFF | TGCGCCAGCAGCCCGACGAATAGCGGGGAGCTGTTTTTT
TRBJ1-2 | TRBV30 | NA | NA | CAWSGGPGDNYGYTF | TGTGCCTGGAGTGGGGGACCTGGGGACAACTATGGCTACACCTTC
TRBJ2-1 | TRBV7-7 | NA | TRBD1 | CASSPDRGSNNEQFF | TGTGCCAGCAGCCCGGACAGGGGAAGCAACAATGAGCAGTTCTTC